The following is a TCR beta chain sequence with its context. The sample is drawn from a study of blood T cell repertoires in COVID-19. Turning to the study itself: T cells, B-cell-depleted T cells, or PBMCs provided the cDNA or gDNA that served as material.

Deletions cut 3 bases from V and 8 bases from J, with 13 bases between. This CDR3 comprises 13 residues. CDR1 and CDR2 (germline): SEHNR, FQNEAQ (reference sequence). In the original analysis: Nucleated cell counts were estimated from reference gene primer amplification. Only in-frame clones appear in the TCRdb table, and some are missing; sequencing was by immunoSEQ multiplex PCR. The V and J calls and clone size were taken over from that table, and D and trimming were inferred from the DNA. The sample records around 30,000 clones, 60% to 80% being singletons. Sequenced: peripheral blood. This receptor was identified in a human donor in a cohort sampled during active COVID-19. This chain links TRBV7-9 with TRBJ1-2; no reliable D call. The CDR3 DNA is TGTGCCAGCAGCTTCCAGGCGAGACAAGGCTACACCTTC. It encodes CASSFQARQGYTF.